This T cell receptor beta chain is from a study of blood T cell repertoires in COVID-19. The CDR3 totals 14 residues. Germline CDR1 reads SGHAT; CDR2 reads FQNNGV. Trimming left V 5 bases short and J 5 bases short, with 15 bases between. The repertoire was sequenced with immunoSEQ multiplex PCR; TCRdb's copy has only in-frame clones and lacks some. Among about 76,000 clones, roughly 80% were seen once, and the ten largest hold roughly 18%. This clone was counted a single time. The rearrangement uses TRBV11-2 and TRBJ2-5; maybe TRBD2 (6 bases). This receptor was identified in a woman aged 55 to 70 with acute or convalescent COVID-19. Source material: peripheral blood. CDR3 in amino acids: CASSPSGDPETQYF. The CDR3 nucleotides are TGTGCCAGCAGCCCCTCGGGGGACCCGGAGACCCAGTACTTC.